Below are 19 T cell receptor beta chains sequenced from a single sample in a study of T-cell memory formation after mild COVID-19. MiXCR, run by TCRdb on the 5' RACE reads, gives a single entry per CDR3 protein. The table has around 450,000 distinct CDR3 sequences, 20% seen once. Sequencing input: PBMCs or a T cell subset sorted from them (not recorded which). The receptors derive from an adult woman who had mild COVID-19 (a few samples of this study predate the infection). Cell type and time point are not known.

This clonotype came up a few times. The chain couples TRBV5-1 to TRBJ2-7; TRBD1 matches 8 bases. The CDR3 loop spans 19 amino acids. V gave up 4 bases and J gave up 0 bases; unmatched junction bases: 18. Germline V gene data show CDR1 as SGHRS and CDR2 as YFSETQ. CDR3 in DNA: TGCGCCAGCAGCGGAGTTCGGGACAGGACTCGAAAGAGCTCCTACGAGCAGTACTTC. This encodes CASSGVRDRTRKSSYEQYF.

This clonotype has just a few counts. The J gene is TRBJ2-5, the V gene TRBV6-2 or TRBV6-3; 11 bases agree with TRBD1. The CDR3 is 17 residues long. Trimming took 2 bases from V and 5 from J; bases not matched to a gene: 10. Germline CDR1 is MNHEY and CDR2 is SVGEGT. CDR3 protein: CASSYVAGQGGTETQYF. CDR3 sequence (DNA): TGTGCCAGCAGTTACGTCGCGGGACAGGGGGGTACGGAGACCCAGTACTTC.

CDR3 nucleotide sequence: TGTGCCAGCAGCATTCTAGCGGGAGGACCCTACAATGAGCAGTTCTTC. Its translation: CASSILAGGPYNEQFF. The rearrangement links TRBV7-9 to TRBJ2-1, with 11 positions matching TRBD2. J lost 2 bases, V lost 5 bases, and 5 bases had no gene match. The CDR3 has 16 amino acids. Germline CDR1 and CDR2: SEHNR and FQNEAQ (reference sequence).

The chain links TRBV24-1 to TRBJ2-1, with 7 bases aligning to TRBD2. Losses at the gene ends were 1 base for V and 4 bases for J; bases not matched to a gene: 9. Germline CDR1 KGHDR, CDR2 SFDVKD. This CDR3 spans 17 amino acids. The CDR3 nucleotides are TGTGCCACCAGTGATTTAGCGGGGCCCGGGGGATACAATGAGCAGTTCTTC. This encodes CATSDLAGPGGYNEQFF.

This clonotype occurred a few times. V gene TRBV12-3 or TRBV12-4 combines with J gene TRBJ1-5; possible D gene TRBD1, 5 bases. This CDR3 region has 14 residues. Deletions cut 8 bases from V and 5 bases from J, with 16 bases between. The CDR3 nucleotides read TGTGCCAGCTCCCACTACGAGGGGTATCAGCCCCAGCATTTT. Its translation: CASSHYEGYQPQHF.

V and J are TRBV2 and TRBJ2-7; TRBD2 matches 12 bases. V trimming: 11 bases; J trimming: 4 bases; junction bases outside the gene matches: 6. The CDR3 is made up of 13 amino acids. Germline CDR1 SNHLY, CDR2 FYNNEI. The CDR3 DNA reads TGTGCCGGAAAACTAGCGGGAGGTTACGAGCAGTACTTC. Translated: CAGKLAGGYEQYF. Filled out from reference TRBV2 and TRBJ2-7, the complete variable domain reads EPEVTQTPSHQVTQMGQEVILRCVPISNHLYFYWYRQILGQKVEFLVSFYNNEISEKSEIFDDQFSVERPDGSNFTLKIRSTKLEDSAMYFCAGKLAGGYEQYFGPGTRLTVT.

V and J are TRBV7-2 and TRBJ2-7; D may be TRBD1 (6 bases). There are 15 residues in the CDR3. Trimming pared 3 bases from V and 1 base from J, leaving 13 bases between. Germline CDR1 reads SGHTA; CDR2 reads FQGNSA. The chain's CDR3 is CASSFFRDTSYEQYF. CDR3 nucleotides: TGTGCCAGCAGCTTTTTTCGGGACACATCCTACGAGCAGTACTTC.

This clonotype appeared a single time. The V gene is TRBV9, the J gene TRBJ2-2; weak D call: TRBD1 (6 bases). V shed 6 bases and J shed 1 base, with 7 bases lying between them. This CDR3 is built from 13 residues. The germline V gene has CDR1 SGDLS and CDR2 YYNGEE. The CDR3 is CASTRGNTGELFF. CDR3 DNA: TGTGCCAGCACCAGGGGGAACACCGGGGAGCTGTTTTTT.

V gene TRBV4-3 combines with J gene TRBJ2-1; TRBD1 might be the D (6 bases). The ends were cut back, 4 bases at V and 8 bases at J, with 15 bases in the middle. Germline V CDR1 and CDR2: LGHNA, YSLEER. The CDR3 contains 14 residues. DNA of the CDR3: TGCGCCAGCAGCCGCGTCACAGGGTTCGATGAGCAGTTCTTC. Amino acid sequence: CASSRVTGFDEQFF.

This clonotype was counted only a few times. The chain links TRBV12-3 or TRBV12-4 to TRBJ2-2; D gene uncertain. The CDR3 is 13 amino acids. Trimming cost V 3 bases and J 6 bases, with 8 bases left between them. CDR3 loop: CASSFGVAGELFF. CDR3 DNA: TGTGCCAGCAGTTTTGGGGTGGCCGGGGAGCTGTTTTTT.

In nucleotides, the CDR3 is TGTGCCAGCAGCGCCGTAAGCGGGGTATACACAGATACGCAGTATTTT. Its protein product is CASSAVSGVYTDTQYF. This sequence joins TRBV9 and TRBJ2-3, with 7 bases matching TRBD2. Germline V gene lookup returns CDR1 SGDLS and CDR2 YYNGEE. V trimming: 3 bases; J trimming: 2 bases; junction bases outside the gene matches: 9. The CDR3 is 16 amino acids.

The chain joins TRBV27 to TRBJ2-7, with 8 bases identical to TRBD1. The CDR3 is 14 residues long. CDR1 is MNHEY, CDR2 SMNVEV, per germline (reference sequence). V trimming: 10 bases; J trimming: 1 base; junction bases outside the gene matches: 9. CDR3 region: CATLYDRGSYEQYF. Here the CDR3 DNA reads TGTGCCACCCTTTACGACAGGGGATCCTACGAGCAGTACTTC.

This chain joins TRBV7-9 and TRBJ2-1; 10 nucleotides agree with TRBD2. The CDR3 is made up of 18 amino acids. V shed 5 bases and J 0 bases; nucleotides not matched to a gene: 10. The V gene's germline CDR1 is SEHNR and CDR2 FQNEAQ (reference sequence). The CDR3 DNA follows: TGTGCCAGCAGCGAACGGACTAGCGGCTGGAGCTCCTACAATGAGCAGTTCTTC. It encodes CASSERTSGWSSYNEQFF. Drawing the rest from reference TRBV7-9 and TRBJ2-1, the complete variable domain is DTGVSQNPRHKITKRGQNVTFRCDPISEHNRLYWYRQTLGQGPEFLTYFQNEAQLEKSRLLSDRFSAERPKGSFSTLEIQRTEQGDSAMYLCASSERTSGWSSYNEQFFGPGTRLTVL.

The gene calls are TRBV6-5 and TRBJ1-1; possibly TRBD1 for D (5 bases). The CDR3 totals 13 residues. In germline, CDR1 is MNHEY, CDR2 SVGAGI. Trimming took off 7 bases at V and 2 bases at J, with 11 bases between the two ends. CDR3 protein: CASTDSFNTEAFF. CDR3 coding DNA: TGTGCCAGCACCGACAGCTTTAACACTGAAGCTTTCTTT.

This clonotype was picked up a small number of times. CDR3 sequence (DNA): TGTGCCAGCAGTTTCTCACTAGCGGGAAAGGGAGAGACCCAGTACTTC. This encodes CASSFSLAGKGETQYF. V usage is TRBV12-3 or TRBV12-4 and J usage is TRBJ2-5; 10 bases are shared with TRBD2. V lost 3 bases to trimming and J lost 4 bases; unmatched junction nucleotides: 8. CDR3 size: 16 residues.

This clonotype was seen repeatedly, ten times or more. The chain recombines TRBV4-3 with TRBJ2-1; D is perhaps TRBD1 (5 bases). The CDR3 covers 15 residues. Germline assignment: CDR1 LGHNA and CDR2 YSLEER. V gave up 1 base and J gave up 4 bases, with 11 bases separating them. The DNA for the CDR3 is TGCGCCAGCAGCCAAGCGGCAGGGCCATACAATGAGCAGTTCTTC. This encodes CASSQAAGPYNEQFF.

This clonotype appeared a few times. The chain recombines TRBV20-1 with TRBJ1-1; 7 bases are shared with TRBD1. V dropped 6 bases and J dropped 0; count of bases not matched to a gene: 13. CDR1 and CDR2 from the germline V gene are DFQATT and SNEGSKA (reference sequence). There are 16 residues in the CDR3. CDR3 DNA sequence: TGCAGTGCCCCAGGGGGGGCCACCCGGGTGAACACTGAAGCTTTCTTT. Translating it yields CSAPGGATRVNTEAFF.

This clonotype was seen at least ten times. This rearrangement joins TRBV11-2 to TRBJ2-3, with 9 bases aligning to TRBD2. Germline V gene sequence: CDR1 SGHAT, CDR2 FQNNGV. The ends lost 4 bases at V and 2 bases at J; junction bases unmatched: 7. This CDR3 is built from 16 residues. CDR3 coding DNA: TGTGCCAGCAGCTCGCATCTAGCGGGACTCACAGATACGCAGTATTTT. This codes for CASSSHLAGLTDTQYF.

The chain uses TRBV6-2 or TRBV6-3 and TRBJ1-5, with D hard to call. Trimming cost V 0 bases and J 7 bases, with 7 bases left between them. Germline CDR1 MNHEY, CDR2 SVGEGT. This CDR3 is 13 amino acids long. The CDR3 DNA sequence: TGTGCCAGCAGTTACTCGAAACGGCAGCCCCAGCATTTT. Translated: CASSYSKRQPQHF.